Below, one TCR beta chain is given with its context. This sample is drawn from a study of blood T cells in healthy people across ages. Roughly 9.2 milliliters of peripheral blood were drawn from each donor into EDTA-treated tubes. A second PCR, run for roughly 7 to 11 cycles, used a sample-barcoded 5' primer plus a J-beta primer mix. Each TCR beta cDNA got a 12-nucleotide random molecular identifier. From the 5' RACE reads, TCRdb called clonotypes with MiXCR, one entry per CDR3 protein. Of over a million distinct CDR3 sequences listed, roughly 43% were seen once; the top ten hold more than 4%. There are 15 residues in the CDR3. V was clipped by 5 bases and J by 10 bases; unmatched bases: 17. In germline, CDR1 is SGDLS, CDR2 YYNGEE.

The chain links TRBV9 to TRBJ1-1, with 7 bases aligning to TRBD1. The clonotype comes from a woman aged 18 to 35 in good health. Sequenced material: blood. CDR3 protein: CASSGKDGTALRAFF. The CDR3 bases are TGTGCCAGCAGTGGCAAAGATGGGACAGCCCTGCGAGCTTTCTTT.